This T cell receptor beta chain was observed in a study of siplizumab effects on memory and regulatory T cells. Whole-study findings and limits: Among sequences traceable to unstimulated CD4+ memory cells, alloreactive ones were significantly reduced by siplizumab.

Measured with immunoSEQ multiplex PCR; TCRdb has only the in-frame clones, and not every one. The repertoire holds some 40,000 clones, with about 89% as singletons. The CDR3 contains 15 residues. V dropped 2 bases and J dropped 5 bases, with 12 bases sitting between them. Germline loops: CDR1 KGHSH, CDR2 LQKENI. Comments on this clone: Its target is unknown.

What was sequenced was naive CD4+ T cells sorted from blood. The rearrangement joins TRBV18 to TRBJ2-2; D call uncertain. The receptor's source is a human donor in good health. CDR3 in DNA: TGTGCCAGCTCACCAAGCCAGGAGTTAACCGGGGAGCTGTTTTTT. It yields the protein CASSPSQELTGELFF.